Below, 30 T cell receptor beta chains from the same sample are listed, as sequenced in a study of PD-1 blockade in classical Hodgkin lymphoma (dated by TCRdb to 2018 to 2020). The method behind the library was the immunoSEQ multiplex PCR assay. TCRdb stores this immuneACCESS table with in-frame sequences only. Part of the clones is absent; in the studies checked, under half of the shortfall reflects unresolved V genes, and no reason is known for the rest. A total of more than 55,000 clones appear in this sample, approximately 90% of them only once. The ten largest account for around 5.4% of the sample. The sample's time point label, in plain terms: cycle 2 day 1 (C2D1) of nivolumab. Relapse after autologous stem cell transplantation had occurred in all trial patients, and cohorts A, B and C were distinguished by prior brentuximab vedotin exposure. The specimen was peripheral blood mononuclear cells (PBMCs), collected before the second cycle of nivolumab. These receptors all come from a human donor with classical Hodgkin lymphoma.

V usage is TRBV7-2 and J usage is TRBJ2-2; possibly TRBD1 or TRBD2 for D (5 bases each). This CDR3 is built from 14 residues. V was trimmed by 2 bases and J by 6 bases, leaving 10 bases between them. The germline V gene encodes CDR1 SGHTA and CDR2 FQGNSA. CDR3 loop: CASSLRWGSGELFF. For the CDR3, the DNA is TGTGCCAGCAGCTTAAGGTGGGGGTCCGGGGAGCTGTTTTTT.

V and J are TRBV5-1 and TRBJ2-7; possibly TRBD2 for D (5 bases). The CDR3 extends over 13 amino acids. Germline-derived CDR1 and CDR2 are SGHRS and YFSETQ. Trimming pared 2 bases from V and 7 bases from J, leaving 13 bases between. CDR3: CASSFDSSGEQYF. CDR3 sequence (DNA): TGCGCCAGCAGCTTTGATTCTTCGGGGGAGCAGTACTTC. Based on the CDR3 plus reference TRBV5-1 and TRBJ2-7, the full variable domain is KAGVTQTPRYLIKTRGQQVTLSCSPISGHRSVSWYQQTPGQGLQFLFEYFSETQRNKGNFPGRFSGRQFSNSRSEMNVSTLELGDSALYLCASSFDSSGEQYFGPGTRLTVT.

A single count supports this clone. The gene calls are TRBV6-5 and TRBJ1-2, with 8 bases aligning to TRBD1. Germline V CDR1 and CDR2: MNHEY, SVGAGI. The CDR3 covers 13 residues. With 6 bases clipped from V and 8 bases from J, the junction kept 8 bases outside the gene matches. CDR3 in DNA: TGTGCCAGCAGGCCAGGGGGCGCTGGGGGCTACACCTTC. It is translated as CASRPGGAGGYTF.

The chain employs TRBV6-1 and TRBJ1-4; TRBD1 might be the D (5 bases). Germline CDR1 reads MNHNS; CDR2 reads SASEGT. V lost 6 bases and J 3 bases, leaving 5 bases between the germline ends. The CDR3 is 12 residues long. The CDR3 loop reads CASRTANEKLFF. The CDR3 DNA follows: TGTGCCAGCAGGACAGCTAATGAAAAACTGTTTTTT.

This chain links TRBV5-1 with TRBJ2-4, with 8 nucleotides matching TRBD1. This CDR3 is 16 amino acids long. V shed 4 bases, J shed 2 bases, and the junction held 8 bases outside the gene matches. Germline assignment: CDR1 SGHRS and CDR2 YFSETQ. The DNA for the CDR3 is TGCGCCAGCAGCAATATAACAGGGGGTACCAAAAACATTCAGTACTTC. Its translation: CASSNITGGTKNIQYF.

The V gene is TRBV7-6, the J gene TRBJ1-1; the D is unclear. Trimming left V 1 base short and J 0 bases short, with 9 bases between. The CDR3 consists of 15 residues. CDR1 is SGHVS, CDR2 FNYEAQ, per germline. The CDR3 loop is CASSLGLGMNTEAFF. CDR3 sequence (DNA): TGTGCCAGCAGCTTAGGCCTGGGGATGAACACTGAAGCTTTCTTT.

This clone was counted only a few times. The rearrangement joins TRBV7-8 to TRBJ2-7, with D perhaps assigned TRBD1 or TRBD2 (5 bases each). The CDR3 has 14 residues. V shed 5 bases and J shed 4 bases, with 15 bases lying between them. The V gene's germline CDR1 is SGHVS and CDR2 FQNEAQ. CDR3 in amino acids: CASSVRDQLYEQYF. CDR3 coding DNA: TGTGCCAGCAGCGTCCGGGACCAACTATACGAGCAGTACTTC. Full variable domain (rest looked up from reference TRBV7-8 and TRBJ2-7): GAGVSQSPRYKVAKRGQDVALRCDPISGHVSLFWYQQALGQGPEFLTYFQNEAQLDKSGLPSDRFFAERPEGSVSTLKIQRTQQEDSAVYLCASSVRDQLYEQYFGPGTRLTVT.

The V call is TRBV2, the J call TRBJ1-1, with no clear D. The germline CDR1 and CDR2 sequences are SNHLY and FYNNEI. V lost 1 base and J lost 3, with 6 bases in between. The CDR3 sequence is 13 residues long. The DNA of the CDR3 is TGTGCCAGCAGTGAAGTGAAATACACTGAAGCTTTCTTT. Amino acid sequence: CASSEVKYTEAFF.

Here the CDR3 reads CSAPENFLSTDTQYF. The CDR3 bases are TGCAGCGCTCCCGAGAATTTCCTTAGCACAGATACGCAGTATTTT. The J gene is TRBJ2-3, the V gene TRBV29-1, with D unclear. V was clipped by 7 bases and J by 0 bases, with 17 bases between them. CDR3 size: 15 residues. Germline V lookup: CDR1 SQVTM, CDR2 ANQGSEA.

Written as DNA, the CDR3 is TGTGCCAGCAGCTCCACGGGGGCGTACTATGGCTACACCTTC. It is translated as CASSSTGAYYGYTF. The genes are TRBV5-6 and TRBJ1-2; D may be TRBD1 (6 bases). The length of the CDR3 is 14 residues. Germline CDR1 and CDR2: SGHDT and YYEEEE. The V end lost 3 bases, the J end lost 3 bases, and 12 bases lay between the germline ends. Drawing the rest from reference TRBV5-6 and TRBJ1-2, the complete variable domain is DAGVTQSPTHLIKTRGQQVTLRCSPKSGHDTVSWYQQALGQGPQFIFQYYEEEERQRGNFPDRFSGHQFPNYSSELNVNALLLGDSALYLCASSSTGAYYGYTFGSGTRLTVV.

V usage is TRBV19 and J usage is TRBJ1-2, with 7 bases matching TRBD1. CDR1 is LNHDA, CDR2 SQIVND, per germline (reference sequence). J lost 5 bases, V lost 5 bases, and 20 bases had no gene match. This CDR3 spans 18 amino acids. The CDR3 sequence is CASSSNLGLGTVTYGYTF. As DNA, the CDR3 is TGTGCCAGTAGTTCAAACTTGGGCCTCGGGACAGTTACGTATGGCTACACCTTC.

The CDR3 loop reads CASSLNSDSYNEQFF. The CDR3 DNA follows: TGTGCCAGCAGCTTGAACAGTGACTCCTACAATGAGCAGTTCTTC. V is TRBV5-5 and J is TRBJ2-1; no firm D call. CDR1 and CDR2 (germline): SGHKS, YYEKEE (reference sequence). The V and J ends lost 1 base and 0 bases respectively, with 8 bases between them. The CDR3 loop spans 15 amino acids.

As DNA, the CDR3 is TGTGCCAGCAGGGCAGGGAACACTGAAGCTTTCTTT. This sequence encodes CASRAGNTEAFF. This rearrangement joins TRBV25-1 to TRBJ1-1; D is ambiguous. The V gene's germline CDR1 is MGHDK and CDR2 SYGVNS. The V end was cut by 6 bases, the J end by 1 base, with 6 bases between. CDR3 length: 12 amino acids. The full variable domain, completed using reference TRBV25-1 and TRBJ1-1, is EADIYQTPRYLVIGTGKKITLECSQTMGHDKMYWYQQDPGMELHLIHYSYGVNSTEKGDLSSESTVSRIRTEHFPLTLESARPSHTSQYLCASRAGNTEAFFGQGTRLTVV.

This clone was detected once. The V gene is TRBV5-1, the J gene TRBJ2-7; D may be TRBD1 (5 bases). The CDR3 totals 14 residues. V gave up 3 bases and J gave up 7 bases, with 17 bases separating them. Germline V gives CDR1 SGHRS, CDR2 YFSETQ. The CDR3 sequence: CASSSTNTGREQYF. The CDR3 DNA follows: TGCGCCAGCAGCTCGACGAACACAGGCAGAGAGCAGTACTTC.

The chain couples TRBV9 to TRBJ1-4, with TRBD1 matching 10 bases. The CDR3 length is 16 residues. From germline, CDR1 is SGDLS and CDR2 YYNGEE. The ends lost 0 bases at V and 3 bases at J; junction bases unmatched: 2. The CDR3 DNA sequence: TGTGCCAGCAGCGTAGGAGGGACAGGGGCTAATGAAAAACTGTTTTTT. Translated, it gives CASSVGGTGANEKLFF.

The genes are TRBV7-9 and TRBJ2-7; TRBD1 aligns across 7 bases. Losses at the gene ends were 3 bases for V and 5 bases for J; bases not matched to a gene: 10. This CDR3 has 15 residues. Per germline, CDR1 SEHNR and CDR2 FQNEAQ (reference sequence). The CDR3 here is CASSFSTGLFNEQYF. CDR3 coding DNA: TGTGCCAGCAGCTTCTCGACAGGGTTGTTTAACGAGCAGTACTTC.

CDR3 sequence reads: CASSPSAGNNSPLHF. The DNA of the CDR3 is TGCGCCAGCAGCCCTTCCGCGGGTAATAATTCACCCCTCCACTTT. This chain joins TRBV5-1 and TRBJ1-6; D gene ambiguous. This CDR3 is built from 15 residues. V was cut by 4 bases and J by 5 bases, with 13 bases left in between. The germline V gene encodes CDR1 SGHRS and CDR2 YFSETQ.

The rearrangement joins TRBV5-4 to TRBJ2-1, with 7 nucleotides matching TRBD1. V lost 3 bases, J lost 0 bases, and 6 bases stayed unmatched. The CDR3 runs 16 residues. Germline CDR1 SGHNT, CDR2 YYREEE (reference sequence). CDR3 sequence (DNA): TGTGCCAGCAGCTCGGGACAGATGAGCTCCTACAATGAGCAGTTCTTC. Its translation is CASSSGQMSSYNEQFF.

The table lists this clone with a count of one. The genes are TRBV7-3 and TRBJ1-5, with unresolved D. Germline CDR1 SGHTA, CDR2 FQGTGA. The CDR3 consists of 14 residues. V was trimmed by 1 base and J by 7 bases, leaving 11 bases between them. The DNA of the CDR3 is TGTGCCAGCAGCTTAAGTCCGGGAGGCCAGCCCCAGCATTTT. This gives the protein CASSLSPGGQPQHF.

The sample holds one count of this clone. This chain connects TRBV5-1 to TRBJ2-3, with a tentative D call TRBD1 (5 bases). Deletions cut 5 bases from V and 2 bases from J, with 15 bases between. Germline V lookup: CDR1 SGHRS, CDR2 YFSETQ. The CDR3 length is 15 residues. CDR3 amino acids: CASSQPGQATDTQYF. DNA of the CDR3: TGCGCCAGCAGTCAACCCGGACAAGCCACAGATACGCAGTATTTT.

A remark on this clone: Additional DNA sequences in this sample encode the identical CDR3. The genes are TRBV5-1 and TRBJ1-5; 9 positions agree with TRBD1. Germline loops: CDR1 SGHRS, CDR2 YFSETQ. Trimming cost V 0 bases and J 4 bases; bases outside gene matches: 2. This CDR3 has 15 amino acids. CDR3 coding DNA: TGCGCCAGCAGCTTGGAGGGACAGGGAAATCAGCCCCAGCATTTT. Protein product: CASSLEGQGNQPQHF.

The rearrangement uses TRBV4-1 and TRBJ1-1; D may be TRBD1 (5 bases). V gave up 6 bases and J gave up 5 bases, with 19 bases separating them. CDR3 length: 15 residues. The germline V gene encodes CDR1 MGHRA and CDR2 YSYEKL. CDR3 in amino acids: CASRAGRGLVTEAFF. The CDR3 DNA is TGCGCCAGCAGGGCGGGTAGGGGTTTAGTGACTGAAGCTTTCTTT.

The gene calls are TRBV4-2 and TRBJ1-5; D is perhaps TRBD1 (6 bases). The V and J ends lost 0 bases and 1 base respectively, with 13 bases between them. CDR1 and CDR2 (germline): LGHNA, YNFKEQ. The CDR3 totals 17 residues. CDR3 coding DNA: TGTGCCAGCAGCCAAGAAGATCTAGGGGGGAGCAATCAGCCCCAGCATTTT. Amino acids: CASSQEDLGGSNQPQHF.

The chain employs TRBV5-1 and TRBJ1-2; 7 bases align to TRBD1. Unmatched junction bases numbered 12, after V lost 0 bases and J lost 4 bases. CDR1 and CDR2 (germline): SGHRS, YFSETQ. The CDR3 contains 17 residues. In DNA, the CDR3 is TGCGCCAGCAGCTTGGGCCTCCAGGGGGGTAAGGCCTATGGCTACACCTTC. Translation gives CASSLGLQGGKAYGYTF.

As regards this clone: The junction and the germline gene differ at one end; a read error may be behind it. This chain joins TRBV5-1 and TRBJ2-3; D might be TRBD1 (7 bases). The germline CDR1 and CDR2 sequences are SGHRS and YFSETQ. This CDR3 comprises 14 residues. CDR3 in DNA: TGCGCCAGCAGCGGGCAGGGGGGCACCGATACGCAGTATTTT. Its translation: CASSGQGGTDTQYF.

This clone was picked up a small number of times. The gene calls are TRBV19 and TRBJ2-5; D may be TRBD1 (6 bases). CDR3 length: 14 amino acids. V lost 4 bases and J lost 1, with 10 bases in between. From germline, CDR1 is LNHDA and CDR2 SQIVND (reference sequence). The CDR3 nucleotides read TGTGCCAGTAGTAGAAGGGACACCCAAGAGACCCAGTACTTC. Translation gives CASSRRDTQETQYF.

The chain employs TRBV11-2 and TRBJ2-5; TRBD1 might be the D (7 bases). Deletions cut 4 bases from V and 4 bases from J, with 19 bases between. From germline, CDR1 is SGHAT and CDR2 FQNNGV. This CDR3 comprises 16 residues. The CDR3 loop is CASSSSRQGLGETQYF. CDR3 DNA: TGTGCCAGCAGCTCATCAAGACAGGGACTCGGAGAGACCCAGTACTTC.

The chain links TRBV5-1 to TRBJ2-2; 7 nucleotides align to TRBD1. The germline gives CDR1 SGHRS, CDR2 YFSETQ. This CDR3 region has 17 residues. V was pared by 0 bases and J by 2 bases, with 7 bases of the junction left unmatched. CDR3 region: CASSLDRGPYNTGELFF. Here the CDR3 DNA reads TGCGCCAGCAGCTTGGACAGGGGCCCTTACAACACCGGGGAGCTGTTTTTT.

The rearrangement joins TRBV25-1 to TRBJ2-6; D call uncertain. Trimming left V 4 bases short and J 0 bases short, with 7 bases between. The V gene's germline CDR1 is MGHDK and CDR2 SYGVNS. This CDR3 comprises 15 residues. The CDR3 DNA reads TGTGCCAGCAGTGCGACGGACTCTGGGGCCAACGTCCTGACTTTC. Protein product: CASSATDSGANVLTF.

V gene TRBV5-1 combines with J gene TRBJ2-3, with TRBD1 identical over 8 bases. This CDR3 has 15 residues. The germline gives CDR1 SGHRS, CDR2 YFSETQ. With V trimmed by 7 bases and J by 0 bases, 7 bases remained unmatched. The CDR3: CASSSTGGSTDTQYF. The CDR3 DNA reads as TGCGCCAGCTCAAGCACAGGGGGTAGCACAGATACGCAGTATTTT.